A selection of T cell receptor beta chains follows, all from one sample in a study of blood T cells in healthy people across ages. One entry per CDR3 protein results from TCRdb running MiXCR on the 5' RACE reads. This repertoire shows 800,000 to 1,000,000 distinct CDR3 sequences, about 44% found once; its top ten account for around an eighth. The sequenced sample consisted of blood. The receptors originated from a young man in good health. The CDR3 runs from the conserved cysteine through the conserved F or W. The order of the fields is clone size, D gene, V gene, J gene, CDR3 DNA, CDR3 protein. D genes are given only for firm matches. Clone size is not always given. Where it is, it says once, few, many or a class for expanded clones.

size: -
D: -
V: TRBV5-1
J: TRBJ2-2
DNA: TGCGCCAGCAGCGCAATGTCCCCGAACACCGGGGAGCTGTTTTTT
CDR3: CASSAMSPNTGELFF

size: -
D: -
V: TRBV5-1
J: TRBJ2-1
DNA: TGCGCCAGCAGCCCCCGGTTATTGGCCTACAATGAGCAGTTCTTC
CDR3: CASSPRLLAYNEQFF

size: -
D: TRBD1
V: TRBV6-1
J: TRBJ2-7
DNA: TGTGCCACTAGGGACAGCCGCTCCTACGAGCAGTACTTC
CDR3: CATRDSRSYEQYF

size: -
D: -
V: TRBV20-1
J: TRBJ1-2
DNA: TGCAGCCCCCCGGGGCGTTTCTATGGCTACACCTTC
CDR3: CSPPGRFYGYTF

size: -
D: -
V: TRBV18
J: TRBJ2-4
DNA: TGTGCCAGCTCACTATGGAATGCGGTGGACAAAAACATTCAGTACTTC
CDR3: CASSLWNAVDKNIQYF

size: -
D: TRBD1
V: TRBV7-8
J: TRBJ1-2
DNA: TGTGCCAGCAGCTTAGTGGGACAGGGGGCACACTATGGCTACACCTTC
CDR3: CASSLVGQGAHYGYTF

size: -
D: -
V: TRBV4-1
J: TRBJ1-1
DNA: TGCGCCAGCAGCCAAGTGGTGAGGTCCACTGAAGCTTTCTTT
CDR3: CASSQVVRSTEAFF

size: -
D: -
V: TRBV12-3/TRBV12-4
J: TRBJ2-1
DNA: TGTGCCAGCAGTGTATTCAGGGCCTACAATGAGCAGTTCTTC
CDR3: CASSVFRAYNEQFF

size: few
D: -
V: TRBV7-2
J: TRBJ2-7
DNA: TGTGCCAGCAGGTTGGGGGGGGGGCCCCGCGAGCAGTACTTC
CDR3: CASRLGGGPREQYF

size: -
D: TRBD2
V: TRBV27
J: TRBJ2-1
DNA: TGTGCCAGCAGTTTAGGTCCAGCGGGGGCCTACAATGAGCAGTTCTTC
CDR3: CASSLGPAGAYNEQFF

size: -
D: -
V: TRBV5-1
J: TRBJ2-3
DNA: TGCGCCAGCAGCCCCACCGGCGGGGGCAACACAGATACGCAGTATTTT
CDR3: CASSPTGGGNTDTQYF

size: -
D: TRBD1
V: TRBV20-1
J: TRBJ2-5
DNA: TGCAGTGCTAATAAGGGGGCCGGAGAGACCCAGTACTTC
CDR3: CSANKGAGETQYF

size: -
D: -
V: TRBV6-5
J: TRBJ2-7
DNA: TGTGCCAGCAGTCTCCACGCCTCGGGACGGAACTACGAGCAGTACTTC
CDR3: CASSLHASGRNYEQYF

size: -
D: -
V: TRBV4-2
J: TRBJ2-5
DNA: TGTGCCAGCAGCCAAGACCAGATGCAAGAGACCCAGTACTTC
CDR3: CASSQDQMQETQYF

size: few
D: -
V: TRBV4-2
J: TRBJ2-7
DNA: TGTGCCAGCAGCCAAGATAGGGCCTCCTACGAGCAGTACTTC
CDR3: CASSQDRASYEQYF

size: few
D: TRBD2
V: TRBV20-1
J: TRBJ2-1
DNA: TGCAGTGCCCCTCCGGGGGGGCCCCATGAGCAGTTCTTC
CDR3: CSAPPGGPHEQFF

size: few
D: TRBD1
V: TRBV25-1
J: TRBJ2-7
DNA: TGTGCCAGCAGTGGGCGCTGGGACAGACCCTACGAGCAGTACTTC
CDR3: CASSGRWDRPYEQYF

size: -
D: -
V: TRBV5-1
J: TRBJ2-3
DNA: TGCGCCAGCAGCTTGGAGTCACCTCGGGATACGCAGTATTTT
CDR3: CASSLESPRDTQYF

size: few
D: TRBD1
V: TRBV12-3/TRBV12-4
J: TRBJ1-2
DNA: TGTGCCAGCAGTAAAGTCCCGGGACAGGCTAACTATGGCTACACCTTC
CDR3: CASSKVPGQANYGYTF

size: -
D: -
V: TRBV4-3
J: TRBJ1-2
DNA: TGCGCCAGCAGCCAAGAGGCGGACTATAGCTACACCTTC
CDR3: CASSQEADYSYTF

size: -
D: TRBD2
V: TRBV7-2
J: TRBJ2-3
DNA: TGTGCCAGCAGCCGGACTAGCGGGAACCCTAGCACAGATACGCAGTATTTT
CDR3: CASSRTSGNPSTDTQYF

size: -
D: TRBD2
V: TRBV28
J: TRBJ2-3
DNA: TGTGCCAGCAGTTCTAGCGGGAAGCAGTATTTT
CDR3: CASSSSGKQYF

size: -
D: TRBD2
V: TRBV4-3
J: TRBJ2-2
DNA: TGCGCCAGCAGCCAAAGTGGGCGGGGGTCGACCTCCGGGGAGCTGTTTTTT
CDR3: CASSQSGRGSTSGELFF

size: few
D: TRBD2
V: TRBV20-1
J: TRBJ2-1
DNA: TGCAGTGCTAGATTGGCTAGCGGGGGGGCCTACAATGAGCAGTTCTTC
CDR3: CSARLASGGAYNEQFF

size: -
D: TRBD1
V: TRBV27
J: TRBJ1-2
DNA: TGTGCCAGCAGTACCCGGACAGGGTCTAACTATGGCTACACCTTC
CDR3: CASSTRTGSNYGYTF

size: -
D: TRBD2
V: TRBV12-3/TRBV12-4
J: TRBJ2-7
DNA: TGTGCCACCCGGGTGGGTAGCGGGCCGTACGAGCAGTACTTC
CDR3: CATRVGSGPYEQYF

size: -
D: TRBD1
V: TRBV7-2
J: TRBJ2-3
DNA: TGTGCCAGCAGCTTACGACAGGGGGCCTTCTTTACCACAGATACGCAGTATTTT
CDR3: CASSLRQGAFFTTDTQYF

size: few
D: TRBD1
V: TRBV29-1
J: TRBJ1-2
DNA: TGCAGCGCGACAGGGGACGTATGGAGTGGCTACACCTTC
CDR3: CSATGDVWSGYTF

size: -
D: -
V: TRBV2
J: TRBJ1-1
DNA: TGTGCCAGCAAAAAGGAGTTCATGAACACTGAAGCTTTCTTT
CDR3: CASKKEFMNTEAFF

size: -
D: TRBD1
V: TRBV25-1
J: TRBJ2-7
DNA: TGTGCCAGCAGTGACCCCCGCGGACAGGGTGGCTACGAGCAGTACTTC
CDR3: CASSDPRGQGGYEQYF

size: -
D: TRBD2
V: TRBV7-9
J: TRBJ2-7
DNA: TGTGCCAGCAGTTCCTTACTAGCGGGGGACCTAAACAATGAGCAGTACTTC
CDR3: CASSSLLAGDLNNEQYF

size: few
D: TRBD2
V: TRBV29-1
J: TRBJ2-7
DNA: TGCAGCGTTGCTGGGACTAACTCCTACGAGCAGTACTTC
CDR3: CSVAGTNSYEQYF

size: -
D: -
V: TRBV7-9
J: TRBJ2-5
DNA: TGTGCCAGCAGCCCCATTATGGGGCAAGAGACCCAGTACTTC
CDR3: CASSPIMGQETQYF